This is a list of T cell receptor beta chains from one sample in a study of control samples from healthy donors and cancer patients. Here immunoSEQ multiplex PCR was the method, and the copy in TCRdb shows in-frame clones only, minus some. Of about 140,000 clones detected, about 89% appear once; the ten largest clones hold more than 6.5%. Material: blood. Receptor source: a man between 18 and 35 years old in good health. CDR3s include the opening cysteine and the closing phenylalanine or tryptophan. The D gene is left open where the match is weak. Size values are once, few and many counts, or a class for expanded clones, and some rows have none.

j_call d_call v_call clone_size cdr3_aa cdr3_nt
TRBJ2-7 . TRBV5-4 . CASSSKAGRDEQYF TGTGCCAGCAGCTCCAAGGCGGGGCGCGACGAGCAGTACTTC
TRBJ1-1 TRBD1 TRBV29-1 . CSVSGQGAEAFF TGCAGCGTCTCGGGACAGGGGGCTGAAGCTTTCTTT
TRBJ1-1 . TRBV24-1 . CATSSGTMNTEAFF TGTGCCACCAGTTCCGGGACAATGAACACTGAAGCTTTCTTT
TRBJ1-1 TRBD1 TRBV5-1 . CASSNGQVGTEAFF TGCGCCAGCAGCAACGGACAGGTGGGCACTGAAGCTTTCTTT
TRBJ1-4 TRBD1 TRBV7-9 . CASSLEGALEKLFF TGTGCCAGCAGCTTGGAGGGGGCGCTTGAAAAACTGTTTTTT
TRBJ2-1 TRBD2 TRBV9 . CASSPGLADNEQFF TGTGCCAGCTCACCGGGACTAGCGGACAATGAGCAGTTCTTC
TRBJ1-2 . TRBV5-1 . CASRPSDRLHYGYTF TGCGCCAGCCGCCCATCCGACAGGTTGCACTATGGCTACACCTTC
TRBJ1-1 . TRBV5-6 . CASSLVRGTEAFF TGTGCCAGCAGCTTGGTTAGGGGCACTGAAGCTTTCTTT
TRBJ2-7 . TRBV6-1 . CASSEAGHYEQYF TGTGCCAGCAGTGAGGCAGGGCACTACGAGCAGTACTTC
TRBJ1-2 . TRBV6-5 . CASSYYGSNYGYTF TGTGCCAGCAGTTACTATGGCAGTAACTATGGCTACACCTTC
TRBJ1-2 . TRBV6-6 . CASSYVATAGYTF TGTGCCAGCAGTTACGTTGCGACAGCGGGCTACACCTTC
TRBJ1-5 . TRBV4-1 . CASSQELERQPQHF TGCGCCAGCAGCCAAGAATTGGAGAGGCAGCCCCAGCATTTT
TRBJ1-1 . TRBV5-1 . CASSFAGDTEAFF TGCGCCAGCAGCTTCGCGGGGGACACTGAAGCTTTCTTT
TRBJ2-5 TRBD1 TRBV12-5 . CASGLDPGQGAWETQYF TGTGCTAGTGGTTTGGATCCGGGACAGGGGGCTTGGGAGACCCAGTACTTC
TRBJ2-1 TRBD1 TRBV5-1 . CASSAGQGEADEQFF TGCGCCAGCAGTGCCGGACAGGGTGAAGCAGATGAGCAGTTCTTC
TRBJ1-6 . TRBV20-1 few CSASQGLGNSPLHF TGCAGTGCTAGTCAGGGACTCGGCAATTCACCCCTCCACTTT
TRBJ1-2 TRBD1 TRBV6-5 few CASRVQGEGVVSF TGTGCCAGCAGGGTGCAGGGGGAAGGGGTAGTCAGCTTC
TRBJ1-1 TRBD1 TRBV29-1 . CSVEAGGYTEAFF TGCAGCGTTGAGGCAGGGGGCTACACTGAAGCTTTCTTT
TRBJ1-6 . TRBV19 . CASTSQATLRSDNSPLHF TGTGCCAGTACATCGCAGGCGACCCTCCGAAGTGATAATTCACCCCTCCACTTT
TRBJ2-2 TRBD1 TRBV10-3 once CAISRDRGDTGELFF TGTGCCATCAGCAGAGACAGGGGAGACACCGGGGAGCTGTTTTTT
TRBJ1-1 TRBD1 TRBV12-3/TRBV12-4 . CASSPGQGAEAFF TGTGCCAGCAGTCCCGGACAGGGGGCTGAAGCTTTCTTT
TRBJ1-2 . TRBV6-5 . CATLVTAGSGYTF TGTGCCACCCTCGTAACCGCAGGAAGTGGCTACACCTTC
TRBJ2-5 . TRBV3-1/TRBV3-2 . CASIVQGQETQYF TGTGCCAGTATAGTACAGGGCCAAGAGACCCAGTACTTC
TRBJ2-3 . TRBV20-1 . CSARWADTQYF TGCAGTGCTAGGTGGGCAGATACGCAGTATTTT
TRBJ1-6 . TRBV20-1 . CSARMGGPLHF TGCAGTGCTAGAATGGGGGGGCCCCTCCACTTT
TRBJ1-1 . TRBV5-1 . CASSLENSLNTEAFF TGCGCCAGCAGCTTGGAGAATTCATTAAACACTGAAGCTTTCTTT
TRBJ1-2 . TRBV29-1 . CSVPPGQNNYGYTF TGCAGCGTTCCCCCCGGACAGAATAACTATGGCTACACCTTC
TRBJ2-5 . TRBV30 . CAWTVGLIETQYF TGTGCCTGGACCGTGGGACTTATCGAGACCCAGTACTTC
TRBJ2-5 TRBD1 TRBV12-3/TRBV12-4 . CASSGTGGETQYF TGTGCCAGCAGTGGGACAGGGGGCGAGACCCAGTACTTC
TRBJ2-5 . TRBV29-1 . CSVVGRAPLMETQYF TGCAGCGTTGTGGGGAGAGCCCCCCTCATGGAGACCCAGTACTTC
TRBJ1-1 . TRBV30 . CAWKWTTPNTEAFF TGTGCCTGGAAGTGGACGACACCCAACACTGAAGCTTTCTTT
TRBJ2-5 . TRBV28 . CASRMVGVRETQYF TGTGCCAGCAGGATGGTGGGGGTAAGAGAGACCCAGTACTTC
TRBJ1-1 . TRBV7-6 . CASSSGGQMNTEAFF TGTGCCAGCAGCTCAGGAGGACAAATGAACACTGAAGCTTTCTTT
TRBJ1-1 TRBD1 TRBV7-7 . CASSQTGDGEAFF TGTGCCAGCAGCCAGACAGGGGATGGTGAAGCTTTCTTT
TRBJ2-7 . TRBV4-3 . CASSQVLYMSSYEQYF TGCGCCAGCAGCCAAGTCCTTTACATGAGCTCCTACGAGCAGTACTTC
TRBJ2-3 . TRBV13 . CASSLQLAPDTQYF TGTGCCAGCAGCCTCCAACTAGCTCCAGATACGCAGTATTTT
TRBJ1-5 . TRBV25-1 . CASSLDSSNQPQHF TGTGCCAGCAGTTTAGACAGTAGCAATCAGCCCCAGCATTTT
TRBJ1-2 . TRBV7-9 . CASSQSPGLANYGYTF TGTGCCAGCAGCCAATCCCCGGGATTAGCTAACTATGGCTACACCTTC
TRBJ1-4 . TRBV6-5 . CASRPGGNEKLFF TGTGCCAGCAGGCCTGGGGGAAATGAAAAACTGTTTTTT